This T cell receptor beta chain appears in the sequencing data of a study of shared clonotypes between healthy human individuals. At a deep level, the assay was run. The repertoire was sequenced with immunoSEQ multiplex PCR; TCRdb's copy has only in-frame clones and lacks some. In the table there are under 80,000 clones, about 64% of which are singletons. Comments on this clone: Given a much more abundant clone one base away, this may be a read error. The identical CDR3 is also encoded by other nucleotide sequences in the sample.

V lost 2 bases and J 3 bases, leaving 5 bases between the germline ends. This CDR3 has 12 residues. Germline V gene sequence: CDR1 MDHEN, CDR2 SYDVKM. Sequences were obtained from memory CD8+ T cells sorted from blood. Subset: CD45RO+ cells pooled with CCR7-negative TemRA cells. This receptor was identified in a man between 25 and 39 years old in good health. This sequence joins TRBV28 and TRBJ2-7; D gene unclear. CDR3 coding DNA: TGTGCCAGCAGTTTACTGCGCTACGAGCAGTACTTC. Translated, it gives CASSLLRYEQYF.